This T cell receptor beta chain derives from a study of blood T cell repertoires in COVID-19. Turning to the study itself: Material from acute and convalescent COVID-19 was sourced from the United States, Italy and Spain.

Sequenced by immunoSEQ multiplex PCR; TCRdb stores in-frame clones only, minus some. Of under 300,000 clones in the sample, 75% to 95% were seen once. Everyone who took part was about 18 to 90 years old, and they came from 24 US areas. With 7 bases removed from V and 13 bases from J, the gap between germline ends came to 13 bases. CDR1 SNHLY and CDR2 FYNNEI come from the germline V gene. The CDR3 totals 11 residues. V gene TRBV2 combines with J gene TRBJ1-4, with D tentatively TRBD1 (5 bases). This TCR was recovered from a woman between 18 and 29 years old who had recovered from COVID-19. The material sequenced was PBMCs or T cells enriched from blood (not recorded which). The CDR3 spells CASTGGEGLFF. CDR3 DNA sequence: TGTGCCAGCACCGGAGGGGAGGGACTGTTTTTT. Full variable domain (outside the CDR3, taken from reference TRBV2 and TRBJ1-4): EPEVTQTPSHQVTQMGQEVILRCVPISNHLYFYWYRQILGQKVEFLVSFYNNEISEKSEIFDDQFSVERPDGSNFTLKIRSTKLEDSAMYFCASTGGEGLFFGSGTQLSVL.